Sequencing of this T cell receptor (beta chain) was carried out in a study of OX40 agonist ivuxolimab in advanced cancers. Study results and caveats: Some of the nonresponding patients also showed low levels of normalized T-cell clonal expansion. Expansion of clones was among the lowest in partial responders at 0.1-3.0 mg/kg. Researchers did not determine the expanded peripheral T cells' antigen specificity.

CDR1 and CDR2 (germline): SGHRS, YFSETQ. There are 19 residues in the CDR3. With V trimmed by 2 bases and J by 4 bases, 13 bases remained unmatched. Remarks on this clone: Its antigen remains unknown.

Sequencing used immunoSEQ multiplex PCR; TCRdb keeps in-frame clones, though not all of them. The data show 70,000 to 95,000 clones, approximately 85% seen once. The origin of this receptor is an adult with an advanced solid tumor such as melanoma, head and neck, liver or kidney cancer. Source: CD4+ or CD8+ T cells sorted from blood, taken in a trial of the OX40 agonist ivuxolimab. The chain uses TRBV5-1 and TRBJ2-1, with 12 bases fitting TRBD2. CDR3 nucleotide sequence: TGCGCCAGCAGCTTTGGACTAGCGGGGCATATTCGATCGTACAATGAGCAGTTCTTC. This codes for CASSFGLAGHIRSYNEQFF. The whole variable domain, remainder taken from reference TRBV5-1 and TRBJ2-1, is KAGVTQTPRYLIKTRGQQVTLSCSPISGHRSVSWYQQTPGQGLQFLFEYFSETQRNKGNFPGRFSGRQFSNSRSEMNVSTLELGDSALYLCASSFGLAGHIRSYNEQFFGPGTRLTVL.